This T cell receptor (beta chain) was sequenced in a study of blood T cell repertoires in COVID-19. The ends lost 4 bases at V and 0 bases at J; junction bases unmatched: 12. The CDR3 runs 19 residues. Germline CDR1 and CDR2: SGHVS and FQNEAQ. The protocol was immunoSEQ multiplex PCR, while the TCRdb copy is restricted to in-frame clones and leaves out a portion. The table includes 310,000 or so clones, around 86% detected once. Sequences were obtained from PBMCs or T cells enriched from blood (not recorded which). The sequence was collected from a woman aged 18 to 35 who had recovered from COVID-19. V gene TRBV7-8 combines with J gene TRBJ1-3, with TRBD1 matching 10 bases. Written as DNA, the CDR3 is TGTGCCAGCAGCTCCTTTCGACAGGGGGCTTGGAGCTCTGGAAACACCATATATTTT. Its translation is CASSSFRQGAWSSGNTIYF.